One sample yielded the 21 T cell receptor beta chains listed below, sequenced in a study of blood T cell repertoires in COVID-19 (dated by TCRdb to between 2020 and 2021). The method behind the library was the immunoSEQ multiplex PCR assay. TCRdb took over this immuneACCESS table, retaining in-frame rearrangements with V and J assigned. Such tables are incomplete; in checked studies, under half of the missing clones stem from an unresolved V gene, and the remainder is unexplained. The sample profile shows some 270,000 clones; 90% of them were found once. Around 2.3% of the sample is taken by the ten largest. Sequencing was done on a sample of peripheral blood. All receptors derive from a woman aged 55-69 years with COVID-19, enrolled during active disease.

The chain recombines TRBV5-1 with TRBJ2-3, with a weak D call TRBD1 (6 bases). The V end lost 2 bases, the J end lost 0 bases, and 13 bases lay between the germline ends. CDR3 length equals 16 residues. Germline V lookup: CDR1 SGHRS, CDR2 YFSETQ. CDR3 in DNA: TGCGCCAGCAGCTTCAGGGGAATGCCTAGCACAGATACGCAGTATTTT. The encoded protein is CASSFRGMPSTDTQYF.

V usage is TRBV5-1 and J usage is TRBJ1-1; 9 bases line up with TRBD1. CDR1 and CDR2 (germline): SGHRS, YFSETQ. Trimming cost V 0 bases and J 5 bases; bases outside gene matches: 5. CDR3 size: 15 residues. The CDR3 protein is CASSLVGTGSTEAFF. CDR3 nucleotides: TGCGCCAGCAGCTTGGTTGGGACAGGGAGTACTGAAGCTTTCTTT.

The V call is TRBV10-3, the J call TRBJ2-6; D may be TRBD2 (7 bases). This CDR3 region has 18 residues. V was pared by 4 bases and J by 0 bases, with 16 bases between. From germline, CDR1 is ENHRY and CDR2 SYGVKD. The DNA for the CDR3 is TGTGCCATCAGTGGGGGGAGGGACACCCCCTCTGGGGCCAACGTCCTGACTTTC. This gives the protein CAISGGRDTPSGANVLTF.

Note on this clone: Other DNA sequences in the same sample also yield this CDR3. This rearrangement joins TRBV11-2 to TRBJ1-2, with a weak D call TRBD1 (6 bases). Per the germline V gene, CDR1 is SGHAT and CDR2 is FQNNGV. With 5 bases removed from V and 5 bases from J, the gap between germline ends came to 15 bases. This CDR3 has 14 amino acids. DNA of the CDR3: TGTGCCAGCAGCCCTGACAGGAATAATTATGGCTACACCTTC. Its protein is CASSPDRNNYGYTF.

The V gene is TRBV19, the J gene TRBJ2-1; the match to TRBD1 covers 7 bases. The CDR3 extends over 15 amino acids. The V gene's germline CDR1 is LNHDA and CDR2 SQIVND (reference sequence). V was pared by 5 bases and J by 1 base, with 5 bases of the junction left unmatched. The CDR3: CASSQGGGSYNEQFF. For the CDR3, the DNA is TGTGCCAGTAGTCAAGGGGGCGGTTCCTACAATGAGCAGTTCTTC.

V and J are TRBV19 and TRBJ1-2; weak D call: TRBD1 (5 bases). In germline, CDR1 is LNHDA, CDR2 SQIVND (reference sequence). CDR3 length: 14 amino acids. V was pared by 5 bases and J by 4 bases, with 14 bases between. The CDR3 DNA reads TGTGCCAGTAGTGACCGGGGGATTGCCTATGGCTACACCTTC. Protein sequence: CASSDRGIAYGYTF. Full variable domain (rest looked up from reference TRBV19 and TRBJ1-2): DGGITQSPKYLFRKEGQNVTLSCEQNLNHDAMYWYRQDPGQGLRLIYYSQIVNDFQKGDIAEGYSVSREKKESFPLTVTSAQKNPTAFYLCASSDRGIAYGYTFGSGTRLTVV.

V and J are TRBV6-5 and TRBJ1-1; D call uncertain. Germline V lookup: CDR1 MNHEY, CDR2 SVGAGI. The germline V and J ends were trimmed by 6 bases and 1 base, with 9 bases remaining between them. CDR3 length: 13 residues. CDR3 DNA: TGTGCCAGCAGCCTTTCCGGGAACACTGAAGCTTTCTTT. Encoded protein: CASSLSGNTEAFF.

This clone was counted a few times. The chain employs TRBV7-9 and TRBJ2-2, with 7 bases aligning to TRBD2. The V gene end was trimmed by 1 base and the J gene end by 9 bases; junction bases not matched to a gene: 11. The CDR3 length is 16 residues. From germline, CDR1 is SEHNR and CDR2 FQNEAQ (reference sequence). The CDR3 loop reads CASSLERDYRSRELFF. For the CDR3, the DNA is TGTGCCAGCAGCTTAGAGAGGGACTATCGGTCCCGGGAGCTGTTTTTT. The variable domain in full, with the rest retrieved from reference TRBV7-9 and TRBJ2-2, is DTGVSQNPRHKITKRGQNVTFRCDPISEHNRLYWYRQTLGQGPEFLTYFQNEAQLEKSRLLSDRFSAERPKGSFSTLEIQRTEQGDSAMYLCASSLERDYRSRELFFGEGSRLTVL.

V and J are TRBV6-2 or TRBV6-3 and TRBJ1-5; weak D call: TRBD1 (6 bases). Germline CDR1 MNHEY, CDR2 SVGEGT. V lost 5 bases, J lost 6 bases, and 14 bases lay in between. The length of the CDR3 is 14 residues. Here the CDR3 reads CASSQGSTAQPQHF. In DNA, the CDR3 is TGTGCCAGCAGTCAGGGGTCAACTGCTCAGCCCCAGCATTTT.

The chain is built from TRBV5-1 and TRBJ1-2; 7 bases align to TRBD1. Looked up from germline, CDR1 is SGHRS and CDR2 is YFSETQ. This CDR3 contains 13 residues. With 1 base clipped from V and 6 bases from J, the junction kept 3 bases outside the gene matches. CDR3 sequence (DNA): TGCGCCAGCAGCTTGCCCACAGGGGATGGCTACACCTTC. Translation: CASSLPTGDGYTF.

The V and J genes are TRBV5-6 and TRBJ2-7; D ambiguous. The CDR3 totals 12 residues. V gave up 0 bases and J gave up 3 bases, with 4 bases separating them. CDR1 and CDR2 (germline): SGHDT, YYEEEE. The CDR3 sequence: CASSLELYEQYF. The CDR3 DNA is TGTGCCAGCAGCTTGGAGCTCTACGAGCAGTACTTC.

This chain connects TRBV6-2 or TRBV6-3 to TRBJ2-1; 11 bases map to TRBD1. Per germline, CDR1 MNHEY and CDR2 SVGEGT. The CDR3 is made up of 16 amino acids. After removal of 6 bases from V and 5 bases from J, the junction contained 9 bases not matched to a gene. CDR3 in DNA: TGTGCCAGCAGCCGTCCCGGGACAGGGGGACACAATGAGCAGTTCTTC. This encodes CASSRPGTGGHNEQFF.

V usage is TRBV9 and J usage is TRBJ2-2, with D maybe TRBD1 (6 bases). The V end lost 4 bases, the J end lost 7 bases, and 14 bases lay between the germline ends. Germline CDR1 reads SGDLS; CDR2 reads YYNGEE. The CDR3 loop spans 14 amino acids. Here the CDR3 reads CASSLSRGSGELFF. Here the CDR3 DNA reads TGTGCCAGCAGCCTTAGTAGGGGGAGCGGGGAGCTGTTTTTT.

The chain carries TRBV5-8 and TRBJ1-6, with D perhaps TRBD1 (6 bases). V was cut by 5 bases and J by 4 bases, with 10 bases left in between. This CDR3 contains 14 residues. CDR1 and CDR2 (germline): SGHTS, YDEGEE. For the CDR3, the DNA is TGTGCCAGCAGTGGACAGTTTTATAATTCACCCCTCCACTTT. Translation: CASSGQFYNSPLHF.

V gene TRBV14 combines with J gene TRBJ1-6; TRBD1 aligns across 9 bases. This CDR3 spans 14 amino acids. Germline trimming cut 3 bases from V and 7 bases from J; bases unmatched to any gene: 1. The germline V gene has CDR1 SGHDN and CDR2 FVKESK. CDR3 sequence (DNA): TGTGCCAGCAGCCAGACAGGGGGAAATTCACCCCTCCACTTT. Translating it yields CASSQTGGNSPLHF.

The V call is TRBV19, the J call TRBJ1-1; 8 positions agree with TRBD1. The V gene's germline CDR1 is LNHDA and CDR2 SQIVND (reference sequence). The ends lost 7 bases at V and 6 bases at J; junction bases unmatched: 13. The CDR3 loop spans 15 amino acids. The CDR3 DNA follows: TGTGCCAGTACCCCGAGGGGGACAGGTCCCTCTGAAGCTTTCTTT. Its protein product is CASTPRGTGPSEAFF.

The V gene is TRBV7-3, the J gene TRBJ1-1; 8 bases fit TRBD1. The CDR3 covers 15 residues. With 5 bases clipped from V and 1 base from J, the junction kept 6 bases outside the gene matches. CDR1 and CDR2 (germline): SGHTA, FQGTGA. CDR3 nucleotides: TGTGCCAGCAGCCCGCCCGGACAGGGGAACACTGAAGCTTTCTTT. Translation gives CASSPPGQGNTEAFF.

A note on this clone: Other DNA sequences of this sample code for an identical CDR3. The chain joins TRBV18 to TRBJ2-2, with D perhaps TRBD2 (5 bases). Germline CDR1 and CDR2: KGHSH and LQKENI. The V and J ends lost 6 bases and 7 bases respectively, with 9 bases between them. CDR3 length: 12 amino acids. The CDR3 spells CASSPRDGELFF. The DNA for the CDR3 is TGTGCCAGCTCGCCCCGGGACGGGGAGCTGTTTTTT.

Notes on this clone: The germline gene is not matched at one end of the junction; a read error may be the cause. V gene TRBV7-8 combines with J gene TRBJ2-5, with TRBD2 matching 13 bases. The germline gives CDR1 SGHVS, CDR2 FQNEAQ. CDR3 length: 19 amino acids. For the CDR3, the DNA is TGTGCCAGCAGTACGAAACGGGGGACTAGCGGGGTGGTCCAACAGACCCAGTACTTC. Amino acid sequence: CASSTKRGTSGVVQQTQYF.

The V gene is TRBV19, the J gene TRBJ1-5; D is perhaps TRBD1 (6 bases). Germline assignment: CDR1 LNHDA and CDR2 SQIVND (reference sequence). The V gene lost 3 bases and the J gene lost 11 bases, with 20 bases spanning the gap. CDR3 length: 15 amino acids. The CDR3 DNA reads TGTGCCAGTAGTATGTCCGGGACACAGTCGACGGCCCAGCATTTT. It translates to CASSMSGTQSTAQHF.

V and J are TRBV19 and TRBJ2-1; 10 bases are a match to TRBD2. V was pared by 3 bases and J by 1 base, with 18 bases of the junction left unmatched. From germline, CDR1 is LNHDA and CDR2 SQIVND (reference sequence). The CDR3 runs to 21 residues. As DNA, the CDR3 is TGTGCCAGTAGTATTCTGACGGGTCCTGGACTAGCGGCCATTTCCTACAATGAGCAGTTCTTC. As protein: CASSILTGPGLAAISYNEQFF.